The T cell receptor (beta chain) under discussion was sequenced for a study of graft-versus-host responses after intestinal transplantation. For the study at large: Recipients across the board were started on anti-thymocyte globulin induction, then kept on tacrolimus and steroids for two to three years.

Trimming pared 3 bases from V and 5 bases from J, leaving 8 bases between. Germline lookup yields CDR1 SGHTA and CDR2 FQGNSA. CDR3 length: 13 residues. This table comes from immunoSEQ multiplex PCR, and its TCRdb copy is limited to in-frame clones, with some not included. Seen here are around 15,000 clones, more than 25% observed once, and the top ten hold approximately 3.7%. This TCR derives from a human patient who received an intestinal transplant. The sequencing used alloreactive CD4+ T cells from a mixed lymphocyte reaction culture, collected before intestinal transplant. Noted subset: CFSE-low proliferating T cells sorted from approximately 6-day pre-transplant mixed lymphocyte reaction (GvH or HvG direction). This chain joins TRBV7-2 and TRBJ2-1; D uncertain. The CDR3 DNA follows: TGTGCCAGCAGCTTGGGCAGCCACAATGAGCAGTTCTTC. It yields the protein CASSLGSHNEQFF.